What follows is one T cell receptor (beta chain) and its context. Measured with immunoSEQ multiplex PCR; TCRdb has only the in-frame clones, and not every one. The sample consists of 200,000 to 250,000 clones, about 87% of them appearing once. Germline CDR1 reads LGHNA; CDR2 reads YSLEER. This CDR3 has 15 amino acids. V was cut by 0 bases and J by 7 bases, with 16 bases left in between. This entry is derived from a study of blood T cell repertoires in COVID-19. Study summary: Samples of COVID-19 (acute and convalescent) were obtained from the United States, Italy and Spain.

This receptor was obtained from a man aged 25 to 40 with COVID-19, enrolled during active disease. The rearrangement joins TRBV4-3 to TRBJ2-7; TRBD2 might be the D (6 bases). The sequencing input was peripheral blood. CDR3 region: CASSQEGKAAGEQYF. The CDR3 DNA follows: TGCGCCAGCAGCCAAGAGGGGAAGGCCGCGGGGGAGCAGTACTTC.